This T cell receptor beta chain was profiled in a study of T cells in localized non-small cell lung cancer. Notes on the study in general: Sequencing was restricted to one tumor region; therefore, heterogeneity remains possible. Uninvolved adjacent lung had higher T cell clonality than tumor and all other tissues.

The CDR3 is 16 amino acids. The trim removed 10 bases at V and 6 bases at J, leaving 19 bases unmatched. The V gene's germline CDR1 is MDHEN and CDR2 SYDVKM. The table came from immunoSEQ multiplex PCR; TCRdb's copy has only in-frame clones and leaves some out. Found here are around 70,000 clones, about four fifths of them singletons; the top ten hold 1.3%. Comment on this clone: Its cognate antigen is unknown.

The clonotype comes from a female donor older than 55 with stage I lung adenocarcinoma. The sequencing used peripheral blood, collected before any cancer treatment. The chain employs TRBV28 and TRBJ2-7, with TRBD2 identical over 9 bases. The CDR3 DNA sequence: TGTGCCACCCTCCGCGGGGGGGGTCCTCTCGTTGCCGAGCAGTACTTC. Protein: CATLRGGGPLVAEQYF. The entire variable domain, with the rest obtained from reference TRBV28 and TRBJ2-7, is as follows: DVKVTQSSRYLVKRTGEKVFLECVQDMDHENMFWYRQDPGLGLRLIYFSYDVKMKEKGDIPEGYSVSREKKERFSLILESASTNQTSMYLCATLRGGGPLVAEQYFGPGTRLTVT.